The 17 T cell receptor beta chains listed next were all sequenced from one sample in a study of neoadjuvant nivolumab and ipilimumab in lung cancer. The repertoire was sequenced with immunoSEQ multiplex PCR; TCRdb's copy has only in-frame clones and lacks some. The data contain tens of thousands of clones, 85% to 90% of them singletons. The starting material was blood, obtained before neoadjuvant nivolumab, alone or with ipilimumab. Receptors originate from an adult with non-small cell lung cancer. Some clones in this sample may be carry-over from other donors' samples.

The chain recombines TRBV5-1 with TRBJ2-3; the D gene is possibly TRBD1 (5 bases). Germline CDR1 is SGHRS and CDR2 is YFSETQ. With 0 bases removed from V and 3 bases from J, the gap between germline ends came to 8 bases. The CDR3 is made up of 14 amino acids. The CDR3 sequence is CASSLDQGTDTQYF. CDR3 in DNA: TGCGCCAGCAGCTTGGACCAGGGAACAGATACGCAGTATTTT.

V is TRBV30 and J is TRBJ2-2, with 12 bases identical to TRBD2. Germline-derived CDR1 and CDR2 are GTSNPN and SVGIG (reference sequence). CDR3 length equals 15 residues. V dropped 3 bases and J dropped 5; count of bases not matched to a gene: 4. The CDR3 spells CAWSGGTSGTGELFF. The CDR3, as DNA: TGTGCCTGGAGCGGGGGGACTAGCGGGACCGGGGAGCTGTTTTTT.

The chain is built from TRBV5-6 and TRBJ2-1, with 14 positions matching TRBD2. The CDR3 spans 15 residues. The V and J ends lost 2 bases and 6 bases, in that order; junction bases with no gene match: 1. Germline V gene data show CDR1 as SGHDT and CDR2 as YYEEEE. This CDR3 is CASSFGLAGGNEQFF. The CDR3 nucleotides read TGTGCCAGCAGCTTCGGACTAGCGGGAGGCAATGAGCAGTTCTTC.

The V gene is TRBV25-1, the J gene TRBJ2-1, with 10 bases aligning to TRBD2. Trimming at V came to 5 bases and at J to 5 bases, leaving 3 bases not matched to a gene. Per germline, CDR1 MGHDK and CDR2 SYGVNS. The length of the CDR3 is 14 residues. Here the CDR3 DNA reads TGTGCCAGCAGTTACCTAGCGGGAGACAATGAGCAGTTCTTC. This translates into CASSYLAGDNEQFF.

The genes are TRBV9 and TRBJ2-7, with unresolved D. Germline CDR1 and CDR2: SGDLS and YYNGEE. The V end lost 0 bases, the J end lost 0 bases, and 10 bases lay between the germline ends. The length of the CDR3 is 15 residues. CDR3 bases: TGTGCCAGCAGCGTAGATGGCGGCACCTCCTACGAGCAGTACTTC. Translating gives CASSVDGGTSYEQYF.

This chain links TRBV7-3 with TRBJ2-1, with 8 nucleotides matching TRBD2. Germline CDR1 reads SGHTA; CDR2 reads FQGTGA. V shed 2 bases, J shed 2 bases, and the junction held 2 bases outside the gene matches. The CDR3 loop spans 15 amino acids. CDR3 coding DNA: TGTGCCAGCAGCTTAGCGGGAGGAACCTACAATGAGCAGTTCTTC. Protein sequence: CASSLAGGTYNEQFF.

The chain has TRBV4-3 and TRBJ2-3; 8 nucleotides align to TRBD2. In germline, CDR1 is LGHNA, CDR2 YSLEER. The CDR3 spans 14 residues. J lost 5 bases, V lost 1 base, and 2 bases had no gene match. The CDR3 loop is CASSQALAGDTQYF. In DNA, the CDR3 is TGCGCCAGCAGCCAAGCTCTAGCGGGAGATACGCAGTATTTT.

The J gene is TRBJ1-2, the V gene TRBV7-2, with no clear D. Looked up from germline, CDR1 is SGHTA and CDR2 is FQGNSA. V was clipped by 5 bases and J by 8 bases, with 24 bases between them. This CDR3 spans 16 amino acids. The CDR3 coding sequence is TGTGCCAGCAGCCAGCGACGGGGTCCCTGGGCCGACGGCTACACCTTC. Its protein is CASSQRRGPWADGYTF.

On this clone: The sample contains more than one DNA sequence encoding this CDR3. This rearrangement joins TRBV18 to TRBJ1-2; the D is unclear. The CDR3 is made up of 13 amino acids. Per germline, CDR1 KGHSH and CDR2 LQKENI. With 3 bases removed from V and 0 bases from J, the gap between germline ends came to 5 bases. CDR3 residues: CASSPGSNYGYTF. Here the CDR3 DNA reads TGTGCCAGCTCACCCGGTTCTAACTATGGCTACACCTTC.

The chain joins TRBV7-2 to TRBJ1-5, with D unresolved. V lost 5 bases and J 5 bases, leaving 4 bases between the germline ends. Germline V CDR1 and CDR2: SGHTA, FQGNSA. This CDR3 is 11 amino acids long. CDR3 protein: CASSTHQPQHF. The CDR3 bases are TGTGCCAGCAGCACTCATCAGCCCCAGCATTTT.

The chain joins TRBV5-1 to TRBJ1-1; D is perhaps TRBD1 (6 bases). The V and J ends lost 3 bases and 6 bases respectively, with 21 bases between them. The CDR3 consists of 16 residues. Germline-derived CDR1 and CDR2 are SGHRS and YFSETQ. In DNA form, the CDR3 reads TGCGCCAGCAGCTGGAAAACAGGGAATCCTGTCGCTGAAGCTTTCTTT. This encodes CASSWKTGNPVAEAFF.

With regard to this clone: The sample carries other DNA sequences with the same CDR3. The chain has TRBV5-1 and TRBJ1-4; D perhaps matches TRBD1 (6 bases). The ends were cut back, 1 base at V and 2 bases at J, with 6 bases in the middle. The CDR3 length is 14 residues. The germline CDR1 and CDR2 sequences are SGHRS and YFSETQ. The CDR3 region is CASSLTGTNEKLFF. As DNA, the CDR3 is TGCGCCAGCAGCTTGACAGGGACTAATGAAAAACTGTTTTTT. The full variable domain, in which reference TRBV5-1 and TRBJ1-4 provide the parts outside the CDR3, is KAGVTQTPRYLIKTRGQQVTLSCSPISGHRSVSWYQQTPGQGLQFLFEYFSETQRNKGNFPGRFSGRQFSNSRSEMNVSTLELGDSALYLCASSLTGTNEKLFFGSGTQLSVL.

This chain uses TRBV2 with TRBJ2-5, with TRBD2 matching 10 bases. This CDR3 has 13 amino acids. Germline loops: CDR1 SNHLY, CDR2 FYNNEI. The trim removed 5 bases at V and 3 bases at J, leaving 0 bases unmatched. Written as DNA, the CDR3 is TGTGCCAGCAGTAGCGGGAGGGAAGAGACCCAGTACTTC. Protein sequence: CASSSGREETQYF. Combining the CDR3 with reference TRBV2 and TRBJ2-5 gives the whole variable domain EPEVTQTPSHQVTQMGQEVILRCVPISNHLYFYWYRQILGQKVEFLVSFYNNEISEKSEIFDDQFSVERPDGSNFTLKIRSTKLEDSAMYFCASSSGREETQYFGPGTRLLVL.

This chain connects TRBV27 to TRBJ2-7; 8 bases match TRBD1. Trimming at V came to 3 bases and at J to 6 bases, leaving 4 bases not matched to a gene. The germline V gene encodes CDR1 MNHEY and CDR2 SMNVEV (reference sequence). This CDR3 is 13 amino acids long. In DNA form, the CDR3 reads TGTGCCAGCAGTTTCGGACAGGGCGCCGAGCAGTACTTC. Translated: CASSFGQGAEQYF.

The gene calls are TRBV5-8 and TRBJ1-1; D remains unclear. This CDR3 spans 14 amino acids. V lost 1 base to trimming and J lost 7 bases, with 14 bases between them. The germline gives CDR1 SGHTS, CDR2 YDEGEE. CDR3 DNA sequence: TGTGCCAGCAGCTTGTGGCAGGTTGAGGGTGAAGCTTTCTTT. Encoded protein: CASSLWQVEGEAFF.

The chain is built from TRBV5-1 and TRBJ2-5; D ambiguous. Trimming pared 0 bases from V and 1 base from J, leaving 4 bases between. The germline CDR1 and CDR2 sequences are SGHRS and YFSETQ. The CDR3 runs to 13 residues. The CDR3 sequence is CASSLVAQETQYF. CDR3 DNA: TGCGCCAGCAGCTTGGTAGCCCAAGAGACCCAGTACTTC.

The chain combines TRBV11-1 with TRBJ2-1; D gene unclear. This CDR3 spans 14 amino acids. Germline V CDR1 and CDR2: SGHAT, FQDESV (reference sequence). With 3 bases removed from V and 8 bases from J, the gap between germline ends came to 14 bases. In DNA, the CDR3 is TGTGCCAGCAGCTTGGACGGGTGGAACGATGAGCAGTTCTTC. Protein sequence: CASSLDGWNDEQFF. Full variable domain (outside the CDR3, taken from reference TRBV11-1 and TRBJ2-1): EAEVAQSPRYKITEKSQAVAFWCDPISGHATLYWYRQILGQGPELLVQFQDESVVDDSQLPKDRFSAERLKGVDSTLKIQPAELGDSAMYLCASSLDGWNDEQFFGPGTRLTVL.